This record concerns one T cell receptor beta chain sequence. Additional DNA sequences in this sample encode the identical CDR3. This sample was taken from a study of blood T cell repertoires in COVID-19. Whole-study context: The study drew acute and convalescent COVID-19 samples from the United States, Italy and Spain. Sources were T cells, B-cell-depleted T cells, or PBMCs; the material itself was cDNA or gDNA.

Followed over time, Seattle patients had been enrolled while infection was active. Trimming shortened V by 4 bases and J by 5 bases, and 19 bases separated the two germline ends. The CDR3 consists of 15 residues. The germline V gene encodes CDR1 SGHRS and CDR2 YFSETQ. Per the original methods: By means of reference gene primer amplification, nucleated cell counts were estimated. Assay: immunoSEQ multiplex PCR; the TCRdb copy retains only in-frame clones and omits some. V and J calls and clone size are copied from that table; D and trimming were computed from the DNA. The data contain about 150,000 clones, 83% of them singletons.

The sample comprised peripheral blood. The chain carries TRBV5-1 and TRBJ2-7; weak D call: TRBD2 (5 bases). This clonotype was obtained from a woman in her sixties with COVID-19, enrolled during active disease. This chain's CDR3 is CASSPGPGLGDEQYV. The CDR3 coding sequence is TGCGCCAGCAGCCCCGGGCCAGGCCTCGGGGACGAGCAGTACGTC.